This T cell receptor (beta chain) was documented in a study of cytomegalovirus exposure and HLA in healthy donors. PCR primers comprised 60 Vbeta and 13 Jbeta primers. Repertoires were generated with immunoSEQ multiplex PCR, while TCRdb's copy carries only in-frame clones and drops some. The table has 150,000 to 200,000 clones, 65% to 85% seen once; the top ten hold 1.2%. CDR3 size: 13 residues. The germline V gene encodes CDR1 LNHDA and CDR2 SQIVND (reference sequence). V lost 8 bases and J 6 bases, leaving 14 bases between the germline ends. The chain is built from TRBV19 and TRBJ2-1, with D possibly being TRBD1 (5 bases). Sequencing was performed on PBMCs. The TCR comes from a boy aged 2 to 10 in good health and CMV-seronegative. The CDR3 loop is CASRPRASNEQFF. The CDR3 DNA reads TGTGCCAGTCGTCCCAGGGCCTCCAATGAGCAGTTCTTC.